This T cell receptor beta chain was observed in a study of T cell responses to AZD1222 COVID-19 vaccine. Study-level information: Second-dose groups at about 4 or about 12 weeks were pooled.

Findings and limits, study-wide: The number of AZD1222 recipients seropositive at baseline was only 5 to 7.

The junction had 6 bases not matched to a gene; V was cut back by 6 bases and J by 2 bases. The CDR3 covers 15 residues. Germline V gives CDR1 MDHEN, CDR2 SYDVKM. Sequencing used immunoSEQ multiplex PCR; TCRdb keeps in-frame clones, though not all of them. The sample holds under 45,000 clones, 85% to 90% seen once. About this clone: Its antigen remains unidentified.

The TCR comes from an adult in good health. Specimen: peripheral blood, collected on day 0 of AZD1222 vaccination. The rearrangement links TRBV28 to TRBJ2-7; 11 bases fit TRBD2. CDR3 region: CASRLAGGGTYEQYF. Written as DNA, the CDR3 is TGTGCCAGCAGGTTAGCGGGAGGGGGAACCTACGAGCAGTACTTC.